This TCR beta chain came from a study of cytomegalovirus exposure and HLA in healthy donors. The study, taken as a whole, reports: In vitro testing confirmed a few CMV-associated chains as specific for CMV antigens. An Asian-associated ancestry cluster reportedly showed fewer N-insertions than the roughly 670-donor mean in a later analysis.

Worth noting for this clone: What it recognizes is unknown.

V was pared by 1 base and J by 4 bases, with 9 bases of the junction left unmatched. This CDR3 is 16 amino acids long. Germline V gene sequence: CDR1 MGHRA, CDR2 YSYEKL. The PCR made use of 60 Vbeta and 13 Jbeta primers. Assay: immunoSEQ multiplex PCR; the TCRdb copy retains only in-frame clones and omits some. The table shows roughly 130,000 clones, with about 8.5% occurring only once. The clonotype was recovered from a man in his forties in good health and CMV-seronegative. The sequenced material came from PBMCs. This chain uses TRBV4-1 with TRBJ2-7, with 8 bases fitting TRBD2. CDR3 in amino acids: CASSQGSGGGLYEQYF. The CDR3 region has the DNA TGCGCCAGCAGCCAAGGGTCGGGCGGGGGGTTATACGAGCAGTACTTC.